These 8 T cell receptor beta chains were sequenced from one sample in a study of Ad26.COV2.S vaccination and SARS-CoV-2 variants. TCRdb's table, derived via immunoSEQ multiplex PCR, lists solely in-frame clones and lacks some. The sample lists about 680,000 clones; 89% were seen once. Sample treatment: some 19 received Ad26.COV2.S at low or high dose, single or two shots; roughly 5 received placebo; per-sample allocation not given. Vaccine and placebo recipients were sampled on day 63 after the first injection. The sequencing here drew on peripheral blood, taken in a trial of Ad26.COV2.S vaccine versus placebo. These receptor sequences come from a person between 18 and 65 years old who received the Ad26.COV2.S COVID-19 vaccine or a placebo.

The DNA for the CDR3 is TGTGCCAGCAGCTTAGCTACTGGTCCCGGGGAGCTGTTTTTT. Translating gives CASSLATGPGELFF. The genes are TRBV5-5 and TRBJ2-2; no firm D call. Trimming cost V 2 bases and J 6 bases, with 11 bases left between them. Germline V gene sequence: CDR1 SGHKS, CDR2 YYEKEE (reference sequence). The CDR3 length is 14 residues.

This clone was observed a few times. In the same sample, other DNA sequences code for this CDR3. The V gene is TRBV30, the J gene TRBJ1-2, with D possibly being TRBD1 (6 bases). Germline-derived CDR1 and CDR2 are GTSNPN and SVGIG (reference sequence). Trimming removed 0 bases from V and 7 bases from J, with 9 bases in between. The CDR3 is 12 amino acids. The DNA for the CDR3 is TGTGCCTGGAGTGTAGTAGGGGGTGGCTACACCTTC. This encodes CAWSVVGGGYTF.

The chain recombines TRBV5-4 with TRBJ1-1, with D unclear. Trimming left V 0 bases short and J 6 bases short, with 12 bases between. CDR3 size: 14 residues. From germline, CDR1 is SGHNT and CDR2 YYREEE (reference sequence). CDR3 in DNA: TGTGCCAGCAGCTTGGAAGAGGTGGGAGCTGAAGCTTTCTTT. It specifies CASSLEEVGAEAFF.

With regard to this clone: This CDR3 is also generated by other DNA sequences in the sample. CDR3 residues: CASSLDIYGYTF. The CDR3 coding sequence is TGTGCCAGCAGCTTAGATATCTATGGCTACACCTTC. This chain uses TRBV7-9 with TRBJ1-2; no firm D call. This CDR3 spans 12 amino acids. V was cut by 1 base and J by 4 bases, with 4 bases left in between. Germline CDR1 is SEHNR and CDR2 is FQNEAQ (reference sequence).

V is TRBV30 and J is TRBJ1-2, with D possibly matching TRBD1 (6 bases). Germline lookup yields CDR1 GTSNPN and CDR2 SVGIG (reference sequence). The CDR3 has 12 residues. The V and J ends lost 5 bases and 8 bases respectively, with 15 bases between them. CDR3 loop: CAWERQGQGYTF. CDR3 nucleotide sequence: TGTGCCTGGGAGAGGCAGGGACAAGGCTACACCTTC.

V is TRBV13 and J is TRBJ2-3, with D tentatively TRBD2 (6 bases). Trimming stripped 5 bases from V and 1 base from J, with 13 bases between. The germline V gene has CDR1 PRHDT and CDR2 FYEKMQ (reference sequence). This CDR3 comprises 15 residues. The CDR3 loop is CASSIWGEGTDTQYF. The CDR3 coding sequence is TGTGCCAGCAGCATATGGGGGGAGGGCACAGATACGCAGTATTTT.

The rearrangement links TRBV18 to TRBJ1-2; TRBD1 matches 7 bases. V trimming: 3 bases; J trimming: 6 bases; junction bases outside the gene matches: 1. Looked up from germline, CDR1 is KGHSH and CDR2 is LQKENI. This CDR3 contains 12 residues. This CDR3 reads CASSPQGDGYTF. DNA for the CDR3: TGTGCCAGCTCACCCCAGGGGGATGGCTACACCTTC.

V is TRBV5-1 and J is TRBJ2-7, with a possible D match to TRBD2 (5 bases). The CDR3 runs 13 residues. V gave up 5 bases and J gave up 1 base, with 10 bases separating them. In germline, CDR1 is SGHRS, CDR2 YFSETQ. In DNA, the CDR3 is TGCGCCAGCAGACCGGCGGGTTCCTACGAGCAGTACTTC. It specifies CASRPAGSYEQYF.